Listed here is a single T cell receptor (beta chain). The table lists this clonotype with a count of one. Its specific antigen is unknown. No much larger clonotype is one base removed from it; base qualities were not supplied. Single-read evidence is weak. This sample was included in a study of CD8 T cells in Susac syndrome (dated by TCRdb to 2018 to 2020). With regard to the full study: The study used repertoire sequencing to test whether antigen drove CD8+ T cell activation and differentiation in Susac syndrome. The clonality of the CD8+ T cell repertoire was compared across 12 healthy donors, roughly 14 Susac syndrome patients and around 16 multiple sclerosis patients.

RNA was extracted with the RNeasy kit and 0.5 to 1 ug was reverse transcribed using random hexamers. The immunoSEQ multiplex PCR assay, covering 54 Vbeta and 13 Jbeta segments, was used to amplify TCR beta CDR3 regions. Bias from PCR amplification was corrected by using a synthetic template baseline for primer optimization and for computational correction. The authors' pipeline ran thus. Reads were annotated to V, D and J genes according to IMGT and were analyzed with immunoSEQ Analyzer, with only productive sequences retained. Clonality was computed as one minus Shannon entropy normalized by log2 of the number of productive unique sequences. For each patient and control, public and private clones were evaluated among the 100 most prevalent clones. A clone was defined as Susac-specific if it was absent from the healthy and MS cohorts, from 950 to 1,300 published viral clones and from other ImmuneACCESS disease sequences. TCRdb reprocessed the public reads (quality trimming at Q25 with fastp, clone calling with MiXCR) and kept in-frame beta chains. Rows merge per CDR3 protein into single entries with the most common DNA and genes. The V and J calls and clone size are TCRdb's, not the authors'. This sample holds 210,000 or so distinct CDR3 sequences; roughly 92% were observed only once. Jointly, the top ten make up approximately 0.13% of the sample.

Overall study outcomes, separate from this receptor: The TCR sequencing and HLA analysis was acknowledged to have included a relatively small number of individuals.

From cysteine to phenylalanine, the CDR3 is 16 amino acids long. The sequence is cut down to CDR3 DNA, 48 bases in frame from base 1. Reading the germline V gene gives CDR1 SGHVS and CDR2 FQNEAQ. Compared with germline, V lacks 7 bases and J lacks 2 bases; bases without a gene match: 10. Peripheral blood CD8+ and CD4+ T cells from healthy donors, Susac syndrome patients and multiple sclerosis patients were profiled by high-throughput TCR beta sequencing. Treatment-naive patients with stable or active relapsing-remitting disease fulfilling revised McDonald criteria were used as multiple sclerosis controls. Bulk CD8+ and CD4+ T cells were purified by magnetic negative isolation, while CD8+ TEMRA cells were enriched using FACS. Blood was drawn into EDTA tubes, processed within 24 hours, and PBMCs were isolated by density gradient centrifugation. PBMCs destined for TCR sequencing were cryopreserved in liquid nitrogen and later thawed in a 37 °C water bath. A purity of at least 90% was achieved for sorted or isolated CD4+, CD8+ and CD8+ TEMRA cells.

Sample: CD8+ T cells from PBMCs. This chain joins TRBV7-8 to TRBJ2-2, with 7 middle bases fitting TRBD2. This receptor was taken from a human donor with multiple sclerosis. The DNA sequence is given as TGTGCCAGCAAACCTCGGGCTAGCGGTAACACCGGGGAGCTGTTTTTT. Translated, it reads CASKPRASGNTGELFF.